This T cell receptor (beta chain) is from a study of cytomegalovirus exposure and HLA in healthy donors. Notes on the study in general: Whilst most TCR sequences proved rare, a subset of public TCRs occurred across many donors.

A note on this clone: As yet, its antigen is unknown.

There are 15 residues in the CDR3. It was the 120-subject validation cohort, separate from the roughly 700-subject first cohort, to which the donors belonged. Assay: immunoSEQ multiplex PCR; the TCRdb copy retains only in-frame clones and omits some. The sample records some 74,000 clones, approximately 93% being singletons. Material for sequencing was PBMCs. The origin of this receptor is a young woman in good health and CMV-seronegative. The V and J genes are TRBV21-1 and TRBJ2-1; the DNA was not used to check the table's D call, TRBD1. TRBV21-1 is shown as a pseudogene. CDR3 in amino acids: CASSKALDRENEQFF. CDR3 sequence (DNA): TGTGCCAGCAGCAAAGCCCTGGACAGGGAAAATGAGCAGTTCTTC.